The entry below gives a single T cell receptor (beta chain) sequence along with its context. No antigen is known for it. Base qualities are not recorded, but no much larger clone differs from it by a single base. The CDR3 regions of human TCRbeta chains were subjected to immunosequencing. Per the authors' processing: Repertoire TCRs were checked for matches against a reference library of SARS-CoV-2-specific TCRs that had been generated using the MIRA antigen-specificity platform. Breadth meant the fraction of unique TCRs that were SARS-CoV-2-associated, whereas depth meant the fraction of total T cells that were SARS-CoV-2-associated. Using the MIRA data, every spike-specific TCR was mapped to the spike region that the TCR reacted to and assigned to either a CD4 or a CD8 class. Log10-transformed breadth and depth values were compared by one-way ANOVA with Sidak's multiple comparisons tests. Not all clones reach the TCRdb copy of this immuneACCESS table, which keeps in-frame sequences only. Checked studies attribute under half of the gap to unresolved V genes and leave the rest unexplained. V and J calls and clone size are those listed in that table; D and trimming were worked out from the DNA. In this sample the table shows about 75,000 clones, over 75% of which occur a single time. The top ten constitute 15% to 20% of the sample.

These data come from a study of T cell responses to AZD1222 COVID-19 vaccine (dated by TCRdb to the early 2020s). In terms of the full investigation: TCR sequencing covered 230 to 250 trial participants: 207 given two doses of AZD1222 and 26 given two doses of MenACWY control vaccine. Enrollment into the trials was organized by age into subgroups of 18-55, 56-69 and 70-plus years, and those subgroups contained approximately 150, 30 and 60 TCR-sequenced participants, respectively. On the study overall, not on this receptor specifically: Because no day 14 peak-response samples were available, the repertoires could be characterized only after the peak T cell response. Reportedly, close to half of the unique spike-specific TCRs recognized epitopes lying outside the regions that are mutated in the B.1.351 and B.1.1.7 variants. Participants were mostly white British and included more females than males, and it was suggested by the authors that clonal diversity may have been underestimated. Conclusions about previously exposed vaccinees were limited because only six AZD1222 recipients were SARS-CoV-2 seropositive at baseline. Spike-specific TCR breadth and depth rose significantly after two AZD1222 doses compared with day 0 and with MenACWY recipients. CD4 TCRs associated with the vaccine covered the entire spike protein, and the dominant responses were in regions 160-218 and 743-854. In the small 56-69-year group, the increase in depth fell short of significance, most likely because of low power.

Cut back by 5 bases and 4 bases, the V and J ends lie 17 bases apart. As encoded in the germline V gene, CDR1 is SGHTA while CDR2 is FQGNSA. The CDR3 holds 15 amino acids from the cysteine to the phenylalanine. Of the read, only the CDR3 DNA is kept; its 45 bases are in frame from base 1. The time point tag for this specimen amounts to: about 28 days (+/-7) after the second vaccine dose. AZD1222 recipients with second doses at about 4 weeks or about 12 weeks were pooled, because spike-specific TCR depth and breadth did not differ between schedules. The vaccinee samples were drawn from two UK trials, COV001 and COV002, one of which was a single-blind randomized controlled phase 2/3 trial testing AZD1222 (ChAdOx1 nCoV-19) in healthy adults. Trial participant PBMC samples were collected at day 0 and day 28 after the second dose for TCRbeta chain sequencing.

The source was peripheral blood, collected 28 days after the second AZD1222 dose. The chain is made from TRBV7-2 and TRBJ1-2, with the D gene uncertain. The clonotype comes from an adult who received the AZD1222 COVID-19 vaccine. CDR3 reads: CASSPYLPWGYGYTF. The nucleotide sequence is given as TGTGCCAGCAGCCCCTATCTACCCTGGGGCTATGGCTACACCTTC.